The next 29 T cell receptor beta chains were all read from a single sample in a study of cytomegalovirus exposure and HLA in healthy donors. The PCR employed 60 Vbeta primers together with 13 Jbeta primers. Here immunoSEQ multiplex PCR was the method, and the copy in TCRdb shows in-frame clones only, minus some. The sample shows under 200,000 clones, around 85% of them seen only once. The specimen was PBMCs. Receptor source: a human donor in good health.

The V and J genes are TRBV5-4 and TRBJ1-1; D is possibly TRBD1 (5 bases). V lost 4 bases, J lost 2 bases, and 24 bases lay in between. The CDR3 spans 18 residues. Germline CDR1 and CDR2: SGHNT and YYREEE (reference sequence). CDR3 protein: CASSPSPRDEKLNTEAFF. The CDR3 DNA follows: TGTGCCAGCAGCCCCAGTCCGCGGGACGAAAAATTAAACACTGAAGCTTTCTTT.

CDR3 nucleotide sequence: TGTGCCAGCAGCTTAGCTGTAGGGACAGCGGGCAATTCACCCCTCCACTTT. This codes for CASSLAVGTAGNSPLHF. The V and J genes are TRBV7-2 and TRBJ1-6; TRBD1 matches at 7 bases. V was clipped by 0 bases and J by 7 bases; unmatched bases: 9. Looked up from germline, CDR1 is SGHTA and CDR2 is FQGNSA. There are 17 residues in the CDR3.

J is TRBJ1-1 and V is TRBV6-5, with 9 bases matching TRBD1. The ends lost 10 bases at V and 2 bases at J; junction bases unmatched: 5. Germline CDR1 reads MNHEY; CDR2 reads SVGAGI. CDR3 length: 13 amino acids. The CDR3 DNA reads TGTGCCACCCGGACAGGGGTCAACACTGAAGCTTTCTTT. Protein: CATRTGVNTEAFF.

CDR3 region: CASSYSLEEQYF. The CDR3 coding sequence is TGTGCCAGCAGTTACTCGTTAGAGGAGCAGTATTTT. The chain is built from TRBV6-5 and TRBJ2-3; unclear D gene. The CDR3 is 12 residues long. Germline V CDR1 and CDR2: MNHEY, SVGAGI. The V gene lost 0 bases and the J gene lost 11 bases, with 9 bases spanning the gap.

The genes are TRBV7-8 and TRBJ2-1, with 11 bases identical to TRBD2. CDR1 is SGHVS, CDR2 FQNEAQ, per germline. This CDR3 contains 15 residues. Trimming at V came to 4 bases and at J to 3 bases, leaving 2 bases not matched to a gene. CDR3: CASSSGLADYNEQFF. CDR3 nucleotides: TGTGCCAGCAGCTCGGGACTAGCGGACTACAATGAGCAGTTCTTC. Full variable domain (rest looked up from reference TRBV7-8 and TRBJ2-1): GAGVSQSPRYKVAKRGQDVALRCDPISGHVSLFWYQQALGQGPEFLTYFQNEAQLDKSGLPSDRFFAERPEGSVSTLKIQRTQQEDSAVYLCASSSGLADYNEQFFGPGTRLTVL.

The chain combines TRBV7-8 with TRBJ1-5, with a tentative D call TRBD1 (6 bases). Germline loops: CDR1 SGHVS, CDR2 FQNEAQ. Trimming pared 1 base from V and 11 bases from J, leaving 15 bases between. The CDR3 sequence is 14 residues long. The CDR3 DNA is TGTGCCAGCAGCTTAGTGCGGGGGGGCCCGTCCCAGCATTTT. Encoded protein: CASSLVRGGPSQHF.

In this sample, this clone turned up a few times. The chain recombines TRBV5-6 with TRBJ2-4; perhaps TRBD2 as D (7 bases). CDR3 size: 18 residues. The germline V and J ends were trimmed by 4 bases and 0 bases, with 20 bases remaining between them. The germline V gene encodes CDR1 SGHDT and CDR2 YYEEEE. As DNA, the CDR3 is TGTGCCAGCAGCCCGGGGGGCCCGACGGCCCTAGCCAAAAACATTCAGTACTTC. Protein product: CASSPGGPTALAKNIQYF.

This chain joins TRBV2 and TRBJ1-3; D is unresolved. The CDR3 has 15 residues. Germline V CDR1 and CDR2: SNHLY, FYNNEI. V shed 5 bases and J shed 7 bases, with 18 bases lying between them. The CDR3 coding sequence is TGTGCCAGCAGTTCACTGAACAGTGGTGGGAACACCATATATTTT. Its protein is CASSSLNSGGNTIYF.

The CDR3 DNA reads as TGTGCCAGCAGCAAACAGGGTGAAGCTTTCTTT. This gives the protein CASSKQGEAFF. This chain connects TRBV7-2 to TRBJ1-1; D possibly corresponds to TRBD1 (6 bases). Germline V gene data show CDR1 as SGHTA and CDR2 as FQGNSA. Trimming pared 5 bases from V and 7 bases from J, leaving 8 bases between. The CDR3 loop spans 11 amino acids.

This clone appeared a few times. The CDR3 sequence is CASGHRDKPYEQYF. For the CDR3, the DNA is TGTGCCAGCGGCCACCGGGACAAACCCTACGAGCAGTACTTC. The chain recombines TRBV6-5 with TRBJ2-7; D perhaps matches TRBD1 (6 bases). V was cut by 8 bases and J by 2 bases, with 16 bases left in between. The CDR3 is 14 residues long. Looked up from germline, CDR1 is MNHEY and CDR2 is SVGAGI.

The V call is TRBV6-1, the J call TRBJ2-5; perhaps TRBD2 as D (5 bases). The CDR3 totals 13 residues. Germline CDR1 MNHNS, CDR2 SASEGT. V lost 3 bases and J lost 5, with 10 bases in between. CDR3 sequence reads: CASSDPPGETQYF. CDR3 DNA: TGTGCCAGCAGTGACCCCCCGGGGGAGACCCAGTACTTC.

The chain couples TRBV6-1 to TRBJ2-7, with 11 bases lining up with TRBD2. Per germline, CDR1 MNHNS and CDR2 SASEGT. Unmatched junction bases numbered 0, after V lost 0 bases and J lost 2 bases. This CDR3 has 15 amino acids. The chain's CDR3 is CASSEASGGAYEQYF. The CDR3 DNA is TGTGCCAGCAGTGAAGCTAGCGGGGGGGCCTACGAGCAGTACTTC.

This clone was detected only a few times. The V and J genes are TRBV7-9 and TRBJ1-1, with TRBD1 as a possible D gene (6 bases). Germline assignment: CDR1 SEHNR and CDR2 FQNEAQ (reference sequence). Trimming left V 2 bases short and J 1 base short, with 11 bases between. The CDR3 covers 15 residues. The CDR3 spells CASSLPTGPNTEAFF. Here the CDR3 DNA reads TGTGCCAGCAGCTTACCGACAGGACCGAACACTGAAGCTTTCTTT.

CDR3 sequence reads: CASSLGIGANTEAFF. In DNA form, the CDR3 reads TGTGCCAGCAGCTTAGGAATAGGGGCGAACACTGAAGCTTTCTTT. V gene TRBV7-6 combines with J gene TRBJ1-1, with TRBD1 as a possible D gene (5 bases). In germline, CDR1 is SGHVS, CDR2 FNYEAQ. V lost 1 base and J 1 base, leaving 10 bases between the germline ends. The CDR3 loop spans 15 amino acids. Using reference TRBV7-6 and TRBJ1-1 for the parts outside the CDR3, the full variable domain is GAGVSQSPRYKVTKRGQDVALRCDPISGHVSLYWYRQALGQGPEFLTYFNYEAQQDKSGLPNDRFSAERPEGSISTLTIQRTEQRDSAMYRCASSLGIGANTEAFFGQGTRLTVV.

V gene TRBV10-2 combines with J gene TRBJ2-7, with TRBD2 matching over 7 bases. Germline CDR1 reads WSHSY; CDR2 reads SAAADI. The CDR3 extends over 13 amino acids. V lost 6 bases and J lost 2; bases outside the gene matches: 4. CDR3 nucleotide sequence: TGCGCCAGCAGGCGGGGGAACGCCTACGAGCAGTACTTC. This encodes CASRRGNAYEQYF.

This sequence joins TRBV18 and TRBJ1-3; 7 bases are a match to TRBD1. V dropped 3 bases and J dropped 0; count of bases not matched to a gene: 5. This CDR3 has 16 residues. Germline V gives CDR1 KGHSH, CDR2 LQKENI. The CDR3 DNA is TGTGCCAGCTCACCCGGAACAGGGGCCTCTGGAAACACCATATATTTT. This sequence encodes CASSPGTGASGNTIYF.

The chain is built from TRBV5-1 and TRBJ1-2; D is unresolved. V lost 2 bases and J lost 5, with 19 bases in between. Germline V gene lookup returns CDR1 SGHRS and CDR2 YFSETQ. The CDR3 has 16 residues. The CDR3 loop reads CASSFTEVEGKYGYTF. The CDR3, as DNA: TGCGCCAGCAGCTTTACCGAGGTGGAGGGTAAATATGGCTACACCTTC.

This chain links TRBV27 with TRBJ2-3; 10 bases line up with TRBD2. Trimming cost V 5 bases and J 4 bases; bases outside gene matches: 6. The CDR3 has 15 residues. From germline, CDR1 is MNHEY and CDR2 SMNVEV (reference sequence). Written as DNA, the CDR3 is TGTGCCAGCAGTAGAGCGGGGGGGACTCCAGATACGCAGTATTTT. As protein: CASSRAGGTPDTQYF.

V gene TRBV27 combines with J gene TRBJ1-2; D call uncertain. CDR1 MNHEY and CDR2 SMNVEV come from the germline V gene (reference sequence). The CDR3 runs to 14 residues. With 6 bases removed from V and 0 bases from J, the gap between germline ends came to 11 bases. CDR3 region: CASRSGMSNYGYTF. The CDR3 coding sequence is TGTGCCAGCAGGTCTGGCATGTCTAACTATGGCTACACCTTC.

V and J are TRBV9 and TRBJ1-1; D gene ambiguous. The V end was cut by 0 bases, the J end by 11 bases, with 17 bases between. The CDR3 extends over 14 amino acids. In germline, CDR1 is SGDLS, CDR2 YYNGEE. For the CDR3, the DNA is TGTGCCAGCAGCGTAGACCCGATCAACGGGAAGGCTTTCTTT. Its translation: CASSVDPINGKAFF.

This clone has just one count. Written as DNA, the CDR3 is TGCGCCAGCAGCTTGCTAGCGGGGGGCCGCAATGAGCAGTTCTTC. Residues: CASSLLAGGRNEQFF. The V gene is TRBV5-1, the J gene TRBJ2-1, with 11 bases fitting TRBD2. Germline V gene data show CDR1 as SGHRS and CDR2 as YFSETQ. CDR3 length: 15 residues. V lost 1 base and J lost 6; bases outside the gene matches: 3.

The V gene is TRBV6-1, the J gene TRBJ1-2; TRBD1 matches 8 bases. Per the germline V gene, CDR1 is MNHNS and CDR2 is SASEGT. The V and J ends lost 10 bases and 3 bases, in that order; junction bases with no gene match: 10. This CDR3 spans 14 amino acids. CDR3 region: CATLQTGADYGYTF. The CDR3 DNA follows: TGTGCCACCCTACAGACAGGGGCCGACTATGGCTACACCTTC.

About this clone: At one of its ends the junction is not consistent with the germline gene, which may arise from a read error. This chain uses TRBV7-9 with TRBJ2-7; TRBD1 might be the D (6 bases). The germline CDR1 and CDR2 sequences are SEHNR and FQNEAQ (reference sequence). The CDR3 length is 12 residues. CDR3 DNA sequence: TGTTCCAGCAGCCACACAGGGTACGAGCAGTACTTC. It translates to CSSSHTGYEQYF.

The CDR3 here is CASSLPAAPDTQYF. In DNA form, the CDR3 reads TGTGCCAGCAGCTTGCCAGCGGCCCCAGATACGCAGTATTTT. The chain links TRBV5-6 to TRBJ2-3; weak D call: TRBD2 (5 bases). In germline, CDR1 is SGHDT, CDR2 YYEEEE. Trimming removed 1 base from V and 4 bases from J, with 10 bases in between. The CDR3 totals 14 residues. Based on the CDR3 plus reference TRBV5-6 and TRBJ2-3, the full variable domain is DAGVTQSPTHLIKTRGQQVTLRCSPKSGHDTVSWYQQALGQGPQFIFQYYEEEERQRGNFPDRFSGHQFPNYSSELNVNALLLGDSALYLCASSLPAAPDTQYFGPGTRLTVL.

The chain is built from TRBV7-9 and TRBJ1-5; D is undetermined. Trimming stripped 3 bases from V and 5 bases from J, with 11 bases between. The germline V gene has CDR1 SEHNR and CDR2 FQNEAQ (reference sequence). The CDR3 runs to 14 residues. The chain's CDR3 is CASSFGLRDQPQHF. The CDR3 coding sequence is TGTGCCAGCAGCTTCGGACTCCGGGATCAGCCCCAGCATTTT.

This clone occurred a few times. The limits of the CDR3 on the DNA are not certain, so only TCRdb's listed CDR3 is given. This chain links TRBV11-2 with TRBJ2-1; the table names TRBD2, a call not compared with the DNA. Counting both end residues, the CDR3 totals 14 amino acids. Germline V lookup: CDR1 SGHAT, CDR2 FQNNGV. The CDR3 region is CASSLVGGGAGEFF.

The chain employs TRBV4-3 and TRBJ1-6, with D uncertain. The CDR3 spans 15 residues. Looked up from germline, CDR1 is LGHNA and CDR2 is YSLEER. V dropped 0 bases and J dropped 7 bases, with 10 bases sitting between them. CDR3 residues: CASSQERENNSPLHF. The CDR3 DNA follows: TGCGCCAGCAGCCAAGAACGAGAAAACAATTCACCCCTCCACTTT.

This rearrangement joins TRBV5-1 to TRBJ2-1, with 12 bases fitting TRBD2. Germline trimming cut 4 bases from V and 6 bases from J; bases unmatched to any gene: 5. Germline values: CDR1 SGHRS, CDR2 YFSETQ. The CDR3 totals 15 residues. The CDR3: CASSPGLAGINEQFF. CDR3 bases: TGCGCCAGCAGCCCCGGACTAGCGGGGATCAATGAGCAGTTCTTC.

The chain employs TRBV5-3 and TRBJ1-5, with D tentatively TRBD1 (5 bases). Being an ORF, TRBV5-3 has a function that is uncertain. The CDR3 is 20 residues long. The V end was cut by 0 bases, the J end by 2 bases, with 24 bases between. In DNA form, the CDR3 reads TGTGCCAGAAGCTTGGCACCCGGGACCGGTGAAGGAGGGCGCAATCAGCCCCAGCATTTT. Translated, it gives CARSLAPGTGEGGRNQPQHF.